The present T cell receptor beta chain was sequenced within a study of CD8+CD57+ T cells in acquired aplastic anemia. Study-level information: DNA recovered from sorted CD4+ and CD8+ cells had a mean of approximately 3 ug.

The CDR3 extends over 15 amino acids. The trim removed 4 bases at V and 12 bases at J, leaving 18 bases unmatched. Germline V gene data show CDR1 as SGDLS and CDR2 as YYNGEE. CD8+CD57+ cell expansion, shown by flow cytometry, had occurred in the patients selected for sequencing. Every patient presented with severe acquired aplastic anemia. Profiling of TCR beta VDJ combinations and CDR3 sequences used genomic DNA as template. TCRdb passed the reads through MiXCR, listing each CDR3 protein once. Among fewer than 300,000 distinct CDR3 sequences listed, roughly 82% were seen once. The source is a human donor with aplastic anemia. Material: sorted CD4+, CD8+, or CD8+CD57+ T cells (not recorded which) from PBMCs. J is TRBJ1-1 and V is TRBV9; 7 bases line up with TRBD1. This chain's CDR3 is CASSQVWLRQGDSFF. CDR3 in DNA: TGTGCCAGCAGCCAAGTTTGGTTGAGACAGGGAGATTCTTTCTTT.